Below are 28 T cell receptor beta chains sequenced from a single sample in a study of CD8 T cells in Susac syndrome. Roughly 0.45 to 1 ug RNA was reverse transcribed with random hexamers. From the immunoSEQ multiplex PCR reads, TCRdb called clonotypes with MiXCR, one entry per CDR3 protein. Among about 140,000 distinct CDR3 sequences listed, approximately 95% were seen once. Specimen: CD8+ T cells from PBMCs. The receptors stem from a human donor in good health.

The chain is built from TRBV30 and TRBJ2-7; no reliable D call. Per the germline V gene, CDR1 is GTSNPN and CDR2 is SVGIG (reference sequence). The CDR3 spans 13 residues. Trimming took off 7 bases at V and 5 bases at J, with 18 bases between the two ends. CDR3 amino acids: CALGRSSLDEQYF. Written as DNA, the CDR3 is TGTGCCTTAGGAAGGAGCAGCCTCGACGAGCAGTACTTC.

This sequence joins TRBV29-1 and TRBJ2-1; 7 bases map to TRBD2. The CDR3 contains 16 residues. CDR1 SQVTM and CDR2 ANQGSEA come from the germline V gene. V gave up 0 bases and J gave up 2 bases; unmatched junction bases: 7. CDR3 loop: CSVEDGLVPPYNEQFF. The CDR3 nucleotides are TGCAGCGTTGAAGACGGACTAGTCCCCCCCTACAATGAGCAGTTCTTC.

The J gene is TRBJ2-2, the V gene TRBV29-1; the match to TRBD1 covers 10 bases. In germline, CDR1 is SQVTM, CDR2 ANQGSEA. The CDR3 extends over 14 amino acids. With V trimmed by 4 bases and J by 3 bases, 2 bases remained unmatched. The CDR3 DNA follows: TGCAGCGTTGCGGGGACAGGGGACACCGGGGAGCTGTTTTTT. This translates into CSVAGTGDTGELFF.

The V call is TRBV7-9, the J call TRBJ2-7; tentatively, D is TRBD2 (6 bases). The germline V gene encodes CDR1 SEHNR and CDR2 FQNEAQ (reference sequence). The CDR3 sequence is 14 residues long. Trimming pared 8 bases from V and 3 bases from J, leaving 17 bases between. DNA for the CDR3: TGTGCCAGCGCACTTGGAGGGCAGGGCTACGAGCAGTACTTC. Its protein is CASALGGQGYEQYF.

The chain couples TRBV7-8 to TRBJ2-3; D is undetermined. The germline V gene has CDR1 SGHVS and CDR2 FQNEAQ. The germline V and J ends were trimmed by 3 bases and 4 bases, with 8 bases remaining between them. This CDR3 is built from 13 residues. In nucleotides, the CDR3 is TGTGCCAGCAGCTTTATTCGGGCAGATACGCAGTATTTT. It yields the protein CASSFIRADTQYF. The variable domain in full, with the rest retrieved from reference TRBV7-8 and TRBJ2-3, is GAGVSQSPRYKVAKRGQDVALRCDPISGHVSLFWYQQALGQGPEFLTYFQNEAQLDKSGLPSDRFFAERPEGSVSTLKIQRTQQEDSAVYLCASSFIRADTQYFGPGTRLTVL.

This chain uses TRBV4-3 with TRBJ2-7; 11 bases are a match to TRBD2. The ends lost 1 base at V and 1 base at J; junction bases unmatched: 6. Germline values: CDR1 LGHNA, CDR2 YSLEER. This CDR3 has 17 residues. As DNA, the CDR3 is TGCGCCAGCAGCCAAGGCTCCCGACTAGCGGGGTCCTACGAGCAGTACTTC. The encoded protein is CASSQGSRLAGSYEQYF.

This rearrangement joins TRBV7-9 to TRBJ2-3; 12 positions agree with TRBD2. The germline V gene encodes CDR1 SEHNR and CDR2 FQNEAQ (reference sequence). There are 15 residues in the CDR3. The V and J ends lost 7 bases and 3 bases, in that order; junction bases with no gene match: 5. The CDR3: CASTGLAGLTDTQYF. In nucleotides, the CDR3 is TGTGCCAGCACTGGACTAGCGGGACTGACAGATACGCAGTATTTT.

The V and J genes are TRBV27 and TRBJ1-4, with a tentative D call TRBD1 (5 bases). The CDR3 covers 13 residues. Germline V lookup: CDR1 MNHEY, CDR2 SMNVEV (reference sequence). V was cut by 6 bases and J by 7 bases, with 12 bases left in between. In DNA form, the CDR3 reads TGTGCCAGCAGCAGGGTTAACGGTGAAAAACTGTTTTTT. It is translated as CASSRVNGEKLFF.

This clonotype has more than one count but fewer than ten. The gene calls are TRBV6-5 and TRBJ2-3; the D is unclear. The CDR3 runs to 13 residues. V gave up 0 bases and J gave up 2 bases, with 3 bases separating them. The germline V gene has CDR1 MNHEY and CDR2 SVGAGI. DNA for the CDR3: TGTGCCAGCAGTTACTCGATCACAGATACGCAGTATTTT. Translated, it gives CASSYSITDTQYF.

DNA of the CDR3: TGTGCCAGCAGCTTAGAGAACATTAATGAAAAACTGTTTTTT. It translates to CASSLENINEKLFF. This chain joins TRBV11-2 and TRBJ1-4, with D unclear. Trimming took 0 bases from V and 4 from J, leaving 6 bases between them. This CDR3 is 14 amino acids long. Germline assignment: CDR1 SGHAT and CDR2 FQNNGV.

The chain carries TRBV9 and TRBJ2-1; D unclear. From germline, CDR1 is SGDLS and CDR2 YYNGEE. The CDR3 has 12 residues. Trimming removed 0 bases at V and 8 bases at J, with 6 bases between. The DNA for the CDR3 is TGTGCCAGCAGCGTAGAGTTTGATGAGCAGTTCTTC. This gives the protein CASSVEFDEQFF.

This clonotype was observed a single time. The chain is built from TRBV27 and TRBJ2-1; D is possibly TRBD2 (5 bases). The germline V gene has CDR1 MNHEY and CDR2 SMNVEV (reference sequence). Trimming took off 3 bases at V and 8 bases at J, with 11 bases between the two ends. There are 13 residues in the CDR3. CDR3 coding DNA: TGTGCCAGCAGTTTTTCTTACGGGGATGAGCAGTTCTTC. Protein sequence: CASSFSYGDEQFF.

The DNA of the CDR3 is TGTGCCAGCAGTTTTGGTAGAGTCACTGAAGCTTTCTTT. Its protein product is CASSFGRVTEAFF. The chain recombines TRBV27 with TRBJ1-1, with no clear D. This CDR3 comprises 13 residues. V was pared by 3 bases and J by 4 bases, with 9 bases between. From germline, CDR1 is MNHEY and CDR2 SMNVEV (reference sequence).

The genes are TRBV18 and TRBJ2-1; the match to TRBD2 covers 10 bases. V was clipped by 0 bases and J by 7 bases; unmatched bases: 3. The CDR3 runs 15 residues. CDR1 KGHSH and CDR2 LQKENI come from the germline V gene. CDR3 residues: CASSPPSGRANEQFF. The CDR3 DNA sequence: TGTGCCAGCTCACCACCCAGCGGGAGGGCAAATGAGCAGTTCTTC.

With regard to this clonotype: An end of the junction differs from the germline gene, which may be a read error. The chain couples TRBV6-1 to TRBJ2-3, with D possibly being TRBD2 (5 bases). Germline V gene lookup returns CDR1 MNHNS and CDR2 SASEGT. There are 14 residues in the CDR3. CDR3 in amino acids: CASTEAASTDTQYF. The CDR3 coding sequence is TGTGCCAGCACTGAAGCGGCAAGCACAGATACGCAGTATTTT.

The CDR3: CASSLDIGGYEQYF. DNA for the CDR3: TGTGCCAGCAGTTTAGATATAGGGGGGTACGAGCAGTACTTC. The V gene is TRBV27, the J gene TRBJ2-7; the D call may be TRBD1 or TRBD2 (6 bases each). V lost 2 bases, J lost 4 bases, and 12 bases lay in between. The length of the CDR3 is 14 residues. Germline V CDR1 and CDR2: MNHEY, SMNVEV (reference sequence).

V is TRBV9 and J is TRBJ2-7; possible D gene TRBD1, 6 bases. Trimming pared 0 bases from V and 1 base from J, leaving 11 bases between. The CDR3 has 15 residues. Germline V gives CDR1 SGDLS, CDR2 YYNGEE. The CDR3 loop reads CASSVAPDSSYEQYF. Written as DNA, the CDR3 is TGTGCCAGCAGCGTAGCTCCGGACAGTTCCTACGAGCAGTACTTC.

The chain employs TRBV20-1 and TRBJ1-1; D remains ambiguous. Trimming cost V 8 bases and J 6 bases, with 19 bases left between them. This CDR3 region has 13 residues. Germline V CDR1 and CDR2: DFQATT, SNEGSKA (reference sequence). The CDR3 region is CSTIRQLSSEAFF. CDR3 DNA sequence: TGCAGTACCATCCGACAATTAAGTTCTGAAGCTTTCTTT.

The chain carries TRBV27 and TRBJ2-1; the D is unclear. This CDR3 has 13 amino acids. Germline CDR1 is MNHEY and CDR2 is SMNVEV (reference sequence). V shed 6 bases and J shed 6 bases, with 12 bases lying between them. Here the CDR3 DNA reads TGTGCCAGCAGAAGGGTTCTTGGCAATGAGCAGTTCTTC. Residues: CASRRVLGNEQFF.

The chain joins TRBV27 to TRBJ2-7; maybe TRBD1 (6 bases). Trimming stripped 1 base from V and 5 bases from J, with 9 bases between. The CDR3 is made up of 13 amino acids. Looked up from germline, CDR1 is MNHEY and CDR2 is SMNVEV (reference sequence). CDR3 nucleotides: TGTGCCAGCAGTTTATACCACAGGGACGAGCAGTACTTC. Its protein is CASSLYHRDEQYF.

This sequence joins TRBV7-8 and TRBJ2-1, with TRBD2 matching 12 bases. V dropped 5 bases and J dropped 8; count of bases not matched to a gene: 10. CDR3 length: 16 residues. Germline CDR1 and CDR2: SGHVS and FQNEAQ. This chain's CDR3 is CASSRTSGTSGYEQFF. CDR3 DNA sequence: TGTGCCAGCAGCCGGACTAGCGGGACGTCGGGGTATGAGCAGTTCTTC.

This clonotype was seen only once. The V gene is TRBV30, the J gene TRBJ2-7; either TRBD1 or TRBD2 may fit D (5 bases each). This CDR3 region has 13 residues. V gave up 2 bases and J gave up 3 bases, with 11 bases separating them. The germline CDR1 and CDR2 sequences are GTSNPN and SVGIG (reference sequence). CDR3 DNA: TGTGCCTGGAGTCCGAGGGGTAACTACGAGCAGTACTTC. Translation: CAWSPRGNYEQYF. The entire variable domain, with the rest obtained from reference TRBV30 and TRBJ2-7, is as follows: SQTIHQWPATLVQPVGSPLSLECTVEGTSNPNLYWYRQAAGRGLQLLFYSVGIGQISSEVPQNLSASRPQDRQFILSSKKLLLSDSGFYLCAWSPRGNYEQYFGPGTRLTVT.

The rearrangement links TRBV14 to TRBJ2-7; 9 bases align to TRBD2. Germline assignment: CDR1 SGHDN and CDR2 FVKESK. V gave up 1 base and J gave up 1 base; unmatched junction bases: 8. The CDR3 length is 17 residues. DNA for the CDR3: TGTGCCAGCAGCCAAGTGCCCAGCGGGAGGCCTTCCTACGAGCAGTACTTC. Translation: CASSQVPSGRPSYEQYF.

The chain has TRBV9 and TRBJ2-1; D assignment may be TRBD1 or TRBD2 (5 bases each). This CDR3 spans 15 amino acids. Trimming left V 5 bases short and J 3 bases short, with 15 bases between. The germline V gene has CDR1 SGDLS and CDR2 YYNGEE. Written as DNA, the CDR3 is TGTGCCAGCAGTGAAAGCGGTGGGGGCTACAATGAGCAGTTCTTC. This translates into CASSESGGGYNEQFF. Based on the CDR3 plus reference TRBV9 and TRBJ2-1, the full variable domain is DSGVTQTPKHLITATGQRVTLRCSPRSGDLSVYWYQQSLDQGLQFLIQYYNGEERAKGNILERFSAQQFPDLHSELNLSSLELGDSALYFCASSESGGGYNEQFFGPGTRLTVL.

The chain uses TRBV4-3 and TRBJ2-5; tentatively, D is TRBD2 (5 bases). Germline V gives CDR1 LGHNA, CDR2 YSLEER. Deletions cut 1 base from V and 2 bases from J, with 11 bases between. This CDR3 has 15 residues. The CDR3 DNA reads TGCGCCAGCAGCCAAGCGGGAACCCAACAAGAGACCCAGTACTTC. It yields the protein CASSQAGTQQETQYF.

The chain carries TRBV20-1 and TRBJ2-5, with 13 nucleotides matching TRBD2. The germline gives CDR1 DFQATT, CDR2 SNEGSKA (reference sequence). The CDR3 length is 14 residues. V lost 3 bases to trimming and J lost 5 bases; unmatched junction nucleotides: 3. The CDR3 spells CSASQTSGGETQYF. The DNA of the CDR3 is TGCAGTGCTAGCCAGACTAGCGGGGGGGAGACCCAGTACTTC.

The chain joins TRBV28 to TRBJ2-3; TRBD1 is a possible D gene (5 bases). The CDR3 consists of 14 residues. V gave up 5 bases and J gave up 2 bases, with 11 bases separating them. Germline lookup yields CDR1 MDHEN and CDR2 SYDVKM. The CDR3 region has the DNA TGTGCCAGCAGTCAGGACACATACACAGATACGCAGTATTTT. Its translation is CASSQDTYTDTQYF. Using reference TRBV28 and TRBJ2-3 for the parts outside the CDR3, the full variable domain is DVKVTQSSRYLVKRTGEKVFLECVQDMDHENMFWYRQDPGLGLRLIYFSYDVKMKEKGDIPEGYSVSREKKERFSLILESASTNQTSMYLCASSQDTYTDTQYFGPGTRLTVL.

The chain joins TRBV27 to TRBJ2-5; tentative D call: TRBD1 (5 bases). Germline V lookup: CDR1 MNHEY, CDR2 SMNVEV (reference sequence). The CDR3 loop spans 14 amino acids. With 2 bases removed from V and 5 bases from J, the gap between germline ends came to 12 bases. The CDR3 coding sequence is TGTGCCAGCAGTTTAGGGGCGCGCGAGGAGACCCAGTACTTC. Its translation: CASSLGAREETQYF.